This entry lists 4 T cell receptor beta chains sequenced from one sample in a study of T cells after yellow fever vaccination. Each CDR3 protein is one row after TCRdb ran MiXCR on the 5' RACE reads. Of about 340,000 distinct CDR3 sequences listed, under 15% were seen once; the top ten hold approximately 3.3%. Sequencing used CD4+ T cells sorted from PBMCs, obtained 15 days after the yellow fever booster vaccination. The receptors shown here come from a man in his late teens or twenties who received the YFV17D yellow fever vaccine.

The V and J genes are TRBV10-3 and TRBJ1-3; the match to TRBD1 covers 12 bases. The CDR3 extends over 16 amino acids. J lost 6 bases, V lost 11 bases, and 14 bases had no gene match. Germline assignment: CDR1 ENHRY and CDR2 SYGVKD. The CDR3 DNA reads as TGTGCCGCAGCGGGGACAGGGGGCATTTACGAAAACACCATATATTTT. This codes for CAAAGTGGIYENTIYF.

The chain joins TRBV2 to TRBJ2-7; a possible D gene is TRBD2 (6 bases). The CDR3 totals 14 residues. Trimming took off 3 bases at V and 2 bases at J, with 11 bases between the two ends. The germline CDR1 and CDR2 sequences are SNHLY and FYNNEI. The CDR3 nucleotides are TGTGCCAGCAGTGAGTTAGCGGTCCCCTACGAGCAGTACTTC. Translation gives CASSELAVPYEQYF.

Only a few counts were recorded for this clonotype. The V gene is TRBV18, the J gene TRBJ2-7, with D tentatively TRBD1 (5 bases). Germline-derived CDR1 and CDR2 are KGHSH and LQKENI. Trimming removed 0 bases at V and 1 base at J, with 10 bases between. The length of the CDR3 is 15 residues. CDR3: CASSPPGPGSYEQYV. The CDR3 DNA follows: TGTGCCAGCTCACCACCGGGGCCAGGATCCTACGAGCAGTACGTC.

The rearrangement joins TRBV7-9 to TRBJ2-7, with 7 bases aligning to TRBD2. Trimming removed 5 bases from V and 2 bases from J; junction bases left unmatched: 12. The CDR3 is 16 residues long. CDR1 is SEHNR and CDR2 is FQNEAQ in the germline V gene (reference sequence). The CDR3 loop reads CASSPESRLAPYEQYV. Here the CDR3 DNA reads TGTGCCAGCAGCCCAGAATCGAGACTAGCTCCCTACGAGCAGTACGTC.